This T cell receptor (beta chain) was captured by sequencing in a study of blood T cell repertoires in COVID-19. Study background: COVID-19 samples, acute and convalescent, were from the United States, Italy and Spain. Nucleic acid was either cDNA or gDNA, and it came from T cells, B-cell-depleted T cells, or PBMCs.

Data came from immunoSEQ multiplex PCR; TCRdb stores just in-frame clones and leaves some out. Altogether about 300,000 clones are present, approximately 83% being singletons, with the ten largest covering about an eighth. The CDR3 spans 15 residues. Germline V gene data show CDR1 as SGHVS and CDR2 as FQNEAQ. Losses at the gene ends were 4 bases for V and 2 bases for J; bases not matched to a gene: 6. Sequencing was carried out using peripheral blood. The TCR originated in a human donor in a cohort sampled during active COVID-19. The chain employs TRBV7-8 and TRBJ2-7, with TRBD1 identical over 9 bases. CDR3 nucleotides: TGTGCCAGCAGCTCCACCGGGACAGGGCCCTACGAGCAGTACTTC. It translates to CASSSTGTGPYEQYF.